The clone carrying this TCR beta chain has at least ten counts. Its antigen is unidentified. This CDR3 is 12 amino acids long. The germline gives CDR1 SGHRS, CDR2 YFSETQ. V lost 4 bases, J lost 6 bases, and 2 bases stayed unmatched. TCRdb reanalysed the reads using MiXCR and keeps one entry per CDR3 protein. The sample has approximately 150,000 distinct CDR3 sequences; approximately 5.9% are singletons. This record comes from a study of T cell repertoires in cytomegalovirus infection. General study points: Ex vivo responses were dominated by HLA-C-restricted CMV-specific TCR beta clonotypes.

V usage is TRBV5-1 and J usage is TRBJ1-1, with TRBD1 identical over 8 bases. The clonotype comes from a human donor in good health (CMV status not recorded). Some clones in this sample may be carry-over from other donors' samples. The sequenced sample consisted of PBMCs. The CDR3 DNA follows: TGCGCCAGCAGCACGGACAGGGCTGAAGCTTTCTTT. It translates to CASSTDRAEAFF.